These 21 T cell receptor beta chains came from one sample sequenced in a study of blood T cell repertoires in COVID-19. Clones were sequenced by immunoSEQ multiplex PCR, and TCRdb holds only the in-frame ones, with some missing. The sample has around 94,000 clones; around 90% are singletons. The specimen was peripheral blood. The receptors originated from a man younger than 30 with acute or convalescent COVID-19.

The chain recombines TRBV3-1 (or the pseudogene TRBV3-2) with TRBJ2-6; the match to TRBD1 covers 8 bases. Germline-derived CDR1 and CDR2 are LGHDT and YNNKEL (reference sequence). J was trimmed by 1 base and V by 3 bases; bases with no gene match: 11. The length of the CDR3 is 19 residues. CDR3 sequence (DNA): TGTGCCAGCAGCCAGGTAGTAGACAGGGGATGGTCTGGGGCCAACGTCCTGACTTTC. It encodes CASSQVVDRGWSGANVLTF.

The chain is built from TRBV5-6 and TRBJ1-2; 7 nucleotides agree with TRBD1. There are 15 residues in the CDR3. The germline V gene encodes CDR1 SGHDT and CDR2 YYEEEE. V lost 3 bases and J lost 4; bases outside the gene matches: 9. The CDR3 sequence: CASSWGQNPGYGYTF. For the CDR3, the DNA is TGTGCCAGCAGCTGGGGACAGAACCCGGGCTATGGCTACACCTTC.

V is TRBV9 and J is TRBJ2-7; TRBD2 matches at 9 bases. The CDR3 has 15 residues. CDR1 and CDR2 (germline): SGDLS, YYNGEE. The J segment lost 2 bases and the V segment lost 2 bases, leaving 5 bases of the junction unmatched. As DNA, the CDR3 is TGTGCCAGCAGCGTTAGCGGGAGTGGGGCCTACGAGCAGTACTTC. Its protein product is CASSVSGSGAYEQYF.

V is TRBV19 and J is TRBJ1-6; D gene unclear. Germline loops: CDR1 LNHDA, CDR2 SQIVND (reference sequence). The CDR3 loop spans 12 amino acids. V lost 5 bases, J lost 10 bases, and 9 bases lay in between. CDR3 in amino acids: CASSSGESPLHF. The CDR3 DNA is TGTGCCAGTAGTTCCGGGGAGTCACCCCTCCACTTT.

This rearrangement joins TRBV30 to TRBJ1-6; unclear D gene. V lost 2 bases and J lost 9, with 20 bases in between. Germline V gene sequence: CDR1 GTSNPN, CDR2 SVGIG (reference sequence). The CDR3 extends over 16 amino acids. CDR3 in amino acids: CAWSSSGQSYSSPLHF. CDR3 in DNA: TGTGCCTGGAGTTCGAGCGGGCAGTCATATTCTTCACCCCTCCACTTT.

The chain couples TRBV5-4 to TRBJ2-5; TRBD2 agrees at 11 bases. V lost 2 bases, J lost 4 bases, and 4 bases stayed unmatched. The germline gives CDR1 SGHNT, CDR2 YYREEE (reference sequence). CDR3 size: 15 residues. CDR3 nucleotide sequence: TGTGCCAGCAGCTTTAGGCTAGCGGGAGGAGAGACCCAGTACTTC. It translates to CASSFRLAGGETQYF. Combining the CDR3 with reference TRBV5-4 and TRBJ2-5 gives the whole variable domain ETGVTQSPTHLIKTRGQQVTLRCSSQSGHNTVSWYQQALGQGPQFIFQYYREEENGRGNFPPRFSGLQFPNYSSELNVNALELDDSALYLCASSFRLAGGETQYFGPGTRLLVL.

The chain joins TRBV18 to TRBJ2-4; a weak D match, TRBD2 (5 bases). V was shortened by 3 bases and J by 0 bases, with 9 bases between the two germline ends. The CDR3 sequence is 15 residues long. Germline V gene sequence: CDR1 KGHSH, CDR2 LQKENI. CDR3 nucleotide sequence: TGTGCCAGCTCACCCGGAGCGGTAGCCAAAAACATTCAGTACTTC. Translation: CASSPGAVAKNIQYF.

V and J are TRBV7-9 and TRBJ1-1; the D gene is possibly TRBD1 (6 bases). The CDR3 sequence is 14 residues long. The V gene lost 0 bases and the J gene lost 10 bases, with 15 bases spanning the gap. Germline lookup yields CDR1 SEHNR and CDR2 FQNEAQ (reference sequence). CDR3 coding DNA: TGTGCCAGCAGCTTAGCCACGGTTGTGGACAGAGCTTTCTTT. Translation gives CASSLATVVDRAFF.

The chain employs TRBV5-4 and TRBJ2-5; 11 positions match TRBD1. Unmatched junction bases numbered 10, after V lost 4 bases and J lost 2 bases. This CDR3 has 17 amino acids. The germline V gene encodes CDR1 SGHNT and CDR2 YYREEE (reference sequence). The CDR3 reads CASSGTGGAGSQETQYF. The DNA for the CDR3 is TGTGCCAGCAGCGGGACAGGGGGTGCTGGATCTCAAGAGACCCAGTACTTC.

The chain couples TRBV5-8 to TRBJ1-5; D not certain. The CDR3 loop spans 17 amino acids. V lost 0 bases to trimming and J lost 2 bases, with 15 bases between them. The germline CDR1 and CDR2 sequences are SGHTS and YDEGEE. As DNA, the CDR3 is TGTGCCAGCAGCTTGGCATTAAGTTATGAGGGCAATCAGCCCCAGCATTTT. It translates to CASSLALSYEGNQPQHF.

This clone has just one count. J is TRBJ2-1 and V is TRBV11-2; TRBD2 aligns across 13 bases. The CDR3 is made up of 18 amino acids. Trimming took 5 bases from V and 2 from J; bases not matched to a gene: 9. Germline V gene data show CDR1 as SGHAT and CDR2 as FQNNGV. The CDR3 DNA reads as TGTGCCAGCAGCCTCGGACTAGCGGGGGTTACGGCCTACAATGAGCAGTTCTTC. This sequence encodes CASSLGLAGVTAYNEQFF.

The gene calls are TRBV24-1 and TRBJ2-5; 8 bases agree with TRBD2. Germline loops: CDR1 KGHDR, CDR2 SFDVKD. The CDR3 sequence is 17 residues long. Germline trimming cut 4 bases from V and 3 bases from J; bases unmatched to any gene: 12. The CDR3 loop is CATSDRHGGETEETQYF. The CDR3, as DNA: TGTGCCACCAGTGACCGACACGGGGGGGAAACAGAAGAGACCCAGTACTTC.

This clone was picked up one time. The V call is TRBV5-5, the J call TRBJ1-1; TRBD1 is a possible D gene (6 bases). There are 15 residues in the CDR3. V shed 4 bases and J shed 0 bases, with 13 bases lying between them. Germline CDR1 and CDR2: SGHKS and YYEKEE (reference sequence). In DNA form, the CDR3 reads TGTGCCAGCAGCATAGGACAGCTAATGAACACTGAAGCTTTCTTT. Translation gives CASSIGQLMNTEAFF. Variable domain in full (rest from reference TRBV5-5 and TRBJ1-1): DAGVTQSPTHLIKTRGQQVTLRCSPISGHKSVSWYQQVLGQGPQFIFQYYEKEERGRGNFPDRFSARQFPNYSSELNVNALLLGDSALYLCASSIGQLMNTEAFFGQGTRLTVV.

The chain employs TRBV7-6 and TRBJ1-1; no clear D. CDR3 length: 14 residues. Per germline, CDR1 SGHVS and CDR2 FNYEAQ. The V end was cut by 8 bases, the J end by 7 bases, with 20 bases between. This chain's CDR3 is CASLLGIGSSEAFF. As DNA, the CDR3 is TGTGCCAGCCTGTTAGGGATCGGGAGTAGTGAAGCTTTCTTT.

The V gene is TRBV24-1, the J gene TRBJ2-1, with 12 positions matching TRBD2. In germline, CDR1 is KGHDR, CDR2 SFDVKD. Trimming took 2 bases from V and 3 from J; bases not matched to a gene: 7. This CDR3 region has 18 residues. CDR3 in amino acids: CATSDSETSGRIYNEQFF. The CDR3 bases are TGTGCCACCAGTGATTCTGAGACTAGCGGGAGAATCTACAATGAGCAGTTCTTC.

J is TRBJ1-1 and V is TRBV7-6; TRBD1 is a possible D gene (5 bases). This CDR3 is built from 15 residues. Germline values: CDR1 SGHVS, CDR2 FNYEAQ. V gave up 0 bases and J gave up 2 bases, with 10 bases separating them. CDR3 in DNA: TGTGCCAGCAGCTTAGCGACAGCCGCCAACACTGAAGCTTTCTTT. Protein sequence: CASSLATAANTEAFF.

V usage is TRBV7-6 and J usage is TRBJ2-1; TRBD2 aligns across 8 bases. Germline CDR1 SGHVS, CDR2 FNYEAQ. This CDR3 contains 14 residues. The junction had 4 bases not matched to a gene; V was cut back by 3 bases and J by 6 bases. DNA for the CDR3: TGTGCCAGCAGCTTTTACGGGACTAGCAATGAGCAGTTCTTC. This sequence encodes CASSFYGTSNEQFF.

There are a few counts of this clone. This chain links TRBV6-5 with TRBJ2-3, with a weak D call TRBD1 (6 bases). Germline lookup yields CDR1 MNHEY and CDR2 SVGAGI. The V gene lost 11 bases and the J gene lost 1 base, with 13 bases spanning the gap. The CDR3 contains 13 residues. CDR3 residues: CAARGSGTDTQYF. In DNA form, the CDR3 reads TGTGCCGCCAGGGGATCGGGCACAGATACGCAGTATTTT.

The chain is built from TRBV3-1 (or the pseudogene TRBV3-2) and TRBJ1-4, with D possibly being TRBD1 (5 bases). Germline V gene sequence: CDR1 LGHDT, CDR2 YNNKEL (reference sequence). The V end lost 2 bases, the J end lost 3 bases, and 7 bases lay between the germline ends. The CDR3 loop spans 14 amino acids. The CDR3: CASSQLRANEKLFF. As DNA, the CDR3 is TGTGCCAGCAGCCAACTCAGGGCTAATGAAAAACTGTTTTTT.

CDR3: CASSLAFDRTTEAFF. The CDR3 bases are TGTGCCAGCAGCTTAGCATTCGACAGGACCACTGAAGCTTTCTTT. The chain is built from TRBV11-2 and TRBJ1-1; perhaps TRBD1 as D (6 bases). The CDR3 contains 15 residues. Germline CDR1 reads SGHAT; CDR2 reads FQNNGV. The V gene lost 1 base and the J gene lost 4 bases, with 13 bases spanning the gap.

V usage is TRBV30 and J usage is TRBJ1-1; a weak D match, TRBD1 (5 bases). Germline V CDR1 and CDR2: GTSNPN, SVGIG (reference sequence). The CDR3 spans 17 residues. V lost 6 bases and J lost 2, with 25 bases in between. For the CDR3, the DNA is TGTGCCTGCCGGGGGGGGACGGCACATCGACCTAACACTGAAGCTTTCTTT. Amino acids: CACRGGTAHRPNTEAFF.